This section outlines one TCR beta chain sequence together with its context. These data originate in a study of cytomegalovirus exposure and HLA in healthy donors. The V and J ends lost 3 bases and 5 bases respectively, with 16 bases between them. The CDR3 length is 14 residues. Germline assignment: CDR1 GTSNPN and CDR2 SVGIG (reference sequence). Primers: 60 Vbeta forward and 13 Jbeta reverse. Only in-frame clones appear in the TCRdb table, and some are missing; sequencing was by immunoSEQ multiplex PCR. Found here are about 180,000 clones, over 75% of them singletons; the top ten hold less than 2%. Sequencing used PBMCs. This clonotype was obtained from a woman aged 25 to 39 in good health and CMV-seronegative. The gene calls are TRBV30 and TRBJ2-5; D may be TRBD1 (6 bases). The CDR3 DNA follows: TGTGCCTGGAGACCCGTGGGGGCGCGGGAGACCCAGTACTTC. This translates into CAWRPVGARETQYF.